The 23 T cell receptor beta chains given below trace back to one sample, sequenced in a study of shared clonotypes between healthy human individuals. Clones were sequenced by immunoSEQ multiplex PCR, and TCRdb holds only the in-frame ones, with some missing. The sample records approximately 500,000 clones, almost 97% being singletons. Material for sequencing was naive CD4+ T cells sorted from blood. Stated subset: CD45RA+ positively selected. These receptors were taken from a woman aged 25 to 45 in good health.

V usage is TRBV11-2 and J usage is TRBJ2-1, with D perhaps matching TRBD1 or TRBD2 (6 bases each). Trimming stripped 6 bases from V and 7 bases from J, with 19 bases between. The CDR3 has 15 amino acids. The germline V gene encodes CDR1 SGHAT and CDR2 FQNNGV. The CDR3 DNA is TGTGCCAGCAGAGCGATAGGGGGAGGCGGTAATGAGCAGTTCTTC. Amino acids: CASRAIGGGGNEQFF.

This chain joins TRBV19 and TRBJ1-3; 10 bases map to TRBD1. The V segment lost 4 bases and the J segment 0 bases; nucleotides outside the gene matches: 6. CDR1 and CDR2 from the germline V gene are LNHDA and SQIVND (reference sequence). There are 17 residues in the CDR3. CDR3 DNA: TGTGCCAGTAGTACCCTCCGGACAGGGGGCTCTGGAAACACCATATATTTT. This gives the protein CASSTLRTGGSGNTIYF.

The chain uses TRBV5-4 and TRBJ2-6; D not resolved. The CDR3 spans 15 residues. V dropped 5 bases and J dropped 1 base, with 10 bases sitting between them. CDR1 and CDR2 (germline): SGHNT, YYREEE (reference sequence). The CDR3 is CASSYRWSGANVLTF. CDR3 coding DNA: TGTGCCAGCAGTTACCGATGGTCTGGGGCCAACGTCCTGACTTTC.

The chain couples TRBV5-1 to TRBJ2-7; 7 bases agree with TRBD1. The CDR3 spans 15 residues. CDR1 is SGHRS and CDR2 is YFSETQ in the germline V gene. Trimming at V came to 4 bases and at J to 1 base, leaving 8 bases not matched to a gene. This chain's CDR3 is CASSKGDSVSYEQYF. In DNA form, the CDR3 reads TGCGCCAGCAGCAAAGGGGACAGCGTATCCTACGAGCAGTACTTC.

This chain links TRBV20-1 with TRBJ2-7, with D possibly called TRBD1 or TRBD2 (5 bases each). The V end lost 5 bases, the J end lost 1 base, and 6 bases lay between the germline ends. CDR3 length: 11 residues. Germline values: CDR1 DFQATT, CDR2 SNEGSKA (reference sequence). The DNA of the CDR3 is TGCAGTGCTGGGACGTCCTACGAGCAGTACTTC. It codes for CSAGTSYEQYF.

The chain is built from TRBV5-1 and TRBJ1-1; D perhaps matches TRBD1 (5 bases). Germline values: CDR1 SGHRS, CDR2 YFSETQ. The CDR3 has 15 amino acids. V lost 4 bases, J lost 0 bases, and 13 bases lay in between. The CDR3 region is CASSARGRLNTEAFF. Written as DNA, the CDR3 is TGCGCCAGCAGCGCAAGGGGTAGGTTGAACACTGAAGCTTTCTTT. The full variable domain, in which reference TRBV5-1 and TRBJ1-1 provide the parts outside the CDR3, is KAGVTQTPRYLIKTRGQQVTLSCSPISGHRSVSWYQQTPGQGLQFLFEYFSETQRNKGNFPGRFSGRQFSNSRSEMNVSTLELGDSALYLCASSARGRLNTEAFFGQGTRLTVV.

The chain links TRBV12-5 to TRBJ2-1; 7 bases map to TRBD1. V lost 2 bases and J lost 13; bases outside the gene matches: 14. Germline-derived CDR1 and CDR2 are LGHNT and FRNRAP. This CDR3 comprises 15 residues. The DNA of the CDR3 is TGTGCTAGTGGTTTGAGTACAGGGGCAGCGGTAGAACAGTTCTTC. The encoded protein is CASGLSTGAAVEQFF.

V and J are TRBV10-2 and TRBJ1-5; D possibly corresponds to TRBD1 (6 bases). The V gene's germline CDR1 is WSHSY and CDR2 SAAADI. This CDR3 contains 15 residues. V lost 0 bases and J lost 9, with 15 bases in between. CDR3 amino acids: CASSESSLGGTPQHF. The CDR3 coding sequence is TGCGCCAGCAGTGAGTCCTCACTAGGGGGTACGCCCCAGCATTTT.

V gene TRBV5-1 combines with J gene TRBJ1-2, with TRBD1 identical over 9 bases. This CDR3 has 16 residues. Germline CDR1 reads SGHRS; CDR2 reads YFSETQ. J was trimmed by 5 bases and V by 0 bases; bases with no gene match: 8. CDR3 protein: CASSLAGTGRSYGYTF. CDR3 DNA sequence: TGCGCCAGCAGCTTGGCCGGGACAGGGAGGAGTTATGGCTACACCTTC.

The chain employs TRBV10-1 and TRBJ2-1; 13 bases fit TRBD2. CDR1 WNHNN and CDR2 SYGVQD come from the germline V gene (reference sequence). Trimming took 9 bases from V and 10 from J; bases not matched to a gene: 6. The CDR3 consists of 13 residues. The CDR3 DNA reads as TGCGCCAGTGGACTAGCGGGAGTCCGAGAGCAGTTCTTC. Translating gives CASGLAGVREQFF.

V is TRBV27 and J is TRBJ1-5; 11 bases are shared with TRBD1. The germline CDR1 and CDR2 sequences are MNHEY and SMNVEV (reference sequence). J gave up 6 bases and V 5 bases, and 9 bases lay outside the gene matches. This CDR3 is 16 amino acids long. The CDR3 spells CASSPWTGGEGQPQHF. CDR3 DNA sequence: TGTGCCAGCAGTCCGTGGACAGGGGGCGAGGGTCAGCCCCAGCATTTT.

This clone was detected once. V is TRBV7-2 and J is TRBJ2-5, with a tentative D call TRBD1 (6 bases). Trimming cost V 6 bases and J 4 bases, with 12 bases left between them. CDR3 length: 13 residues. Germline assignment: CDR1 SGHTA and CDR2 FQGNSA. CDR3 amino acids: CASRGALSETQYF. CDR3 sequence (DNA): TGTGCCAGCAGGGGGGCTCTGTCAGAGACCCAGTACTTC.

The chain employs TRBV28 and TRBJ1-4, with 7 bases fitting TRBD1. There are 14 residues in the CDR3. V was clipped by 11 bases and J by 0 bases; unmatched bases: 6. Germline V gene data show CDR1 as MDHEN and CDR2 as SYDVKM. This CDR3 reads CALSGTATNEKLFF. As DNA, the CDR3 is TGTGCCCTGTCGGGGACAGCAACTAATGAAAAACTGTTTTTT.

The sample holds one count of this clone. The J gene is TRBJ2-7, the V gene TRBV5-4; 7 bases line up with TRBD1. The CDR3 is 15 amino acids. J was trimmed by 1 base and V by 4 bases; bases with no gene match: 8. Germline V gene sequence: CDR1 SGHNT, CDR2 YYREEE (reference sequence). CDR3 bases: TGTGCCAGCAGCCGTGGGACAGCGCAATCCTACGAGCAGTACTTC. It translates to CASSRGTAQSYEQYF.

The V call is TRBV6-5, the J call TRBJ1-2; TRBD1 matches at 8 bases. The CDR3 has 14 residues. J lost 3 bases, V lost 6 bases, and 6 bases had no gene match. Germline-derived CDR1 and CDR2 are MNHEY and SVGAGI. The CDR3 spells CASRRDRGDYGYTF. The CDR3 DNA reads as TGTGCCAGCAGACGAGACAGGGGCGACTATGGCTACACCTTC.

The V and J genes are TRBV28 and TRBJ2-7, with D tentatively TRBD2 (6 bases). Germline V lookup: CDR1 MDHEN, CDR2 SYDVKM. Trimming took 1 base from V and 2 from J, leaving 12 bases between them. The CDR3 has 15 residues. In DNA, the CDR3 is TGTGCCAGCAGTTTATCTAATAGCGGCGCCTACGAGCAGTACTTC. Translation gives CASSLSNSGAYEQYF.

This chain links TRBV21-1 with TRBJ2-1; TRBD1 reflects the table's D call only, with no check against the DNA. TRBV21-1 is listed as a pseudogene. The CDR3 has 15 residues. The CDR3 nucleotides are TGTGCCAGCAGCAAAGAGTACAGGGTACACAATGAGCAGTTCTTC. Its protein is CASSKEYRVHNEQFF.

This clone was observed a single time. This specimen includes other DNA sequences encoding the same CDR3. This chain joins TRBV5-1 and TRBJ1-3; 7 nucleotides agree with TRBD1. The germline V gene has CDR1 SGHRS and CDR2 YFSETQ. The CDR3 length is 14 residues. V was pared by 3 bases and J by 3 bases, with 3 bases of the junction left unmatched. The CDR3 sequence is CASSSGTVGNTIYF. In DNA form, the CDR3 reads TGCGCCAGCAGCTCCGGGACAGTTGGAAACACCATATATTTT.

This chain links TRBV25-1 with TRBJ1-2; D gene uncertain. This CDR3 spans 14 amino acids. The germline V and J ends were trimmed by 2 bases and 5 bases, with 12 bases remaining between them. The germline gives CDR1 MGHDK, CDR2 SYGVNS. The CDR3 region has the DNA TGTGCCAGCAGTGAAAAGTATAGGAGATATGGCTACACCTTC. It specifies CASSEKYRRYGYTF.

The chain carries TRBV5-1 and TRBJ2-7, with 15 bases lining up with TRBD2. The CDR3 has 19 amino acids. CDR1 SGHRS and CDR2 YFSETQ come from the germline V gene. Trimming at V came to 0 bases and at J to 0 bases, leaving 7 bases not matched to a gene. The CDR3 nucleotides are TGCGCCAGCAGCTTGGTGGGGGGACTAGCGGGAGGTTACTCCTACGAGCAGTACTTC. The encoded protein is CASSLVGGLAGGYSYEQYF.

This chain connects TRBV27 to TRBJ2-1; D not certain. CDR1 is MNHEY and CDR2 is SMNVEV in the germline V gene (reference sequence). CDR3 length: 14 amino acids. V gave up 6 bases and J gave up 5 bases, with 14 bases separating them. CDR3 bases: TGTGCCAGCAGGGACCCTTTAACGGACAATGAGCAGTTCTTC. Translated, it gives CASRDPLTDNEQFF.

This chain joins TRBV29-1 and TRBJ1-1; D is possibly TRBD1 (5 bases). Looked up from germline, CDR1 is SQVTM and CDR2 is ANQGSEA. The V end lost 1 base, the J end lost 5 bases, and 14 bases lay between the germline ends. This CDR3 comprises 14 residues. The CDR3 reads CSVEGSPGRTEAFF. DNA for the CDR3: TGCAGCGTTGAAGGTTCGCCAGGGAGAACTGAAGCTTTCTTT.

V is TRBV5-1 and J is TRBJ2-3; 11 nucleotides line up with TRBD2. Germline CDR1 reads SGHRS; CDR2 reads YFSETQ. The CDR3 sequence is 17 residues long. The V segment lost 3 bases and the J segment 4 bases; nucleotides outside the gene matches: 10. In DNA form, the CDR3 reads TGCGCCAGCAGCTGGACCCGACTAGCGGGGAGGGCAGATACGCAGTATTTT. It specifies CASSWTRLAGRADTQYF. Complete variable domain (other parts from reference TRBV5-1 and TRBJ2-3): KAGVTQTPRYLIKTRGQQVTLSCSPISGHRSVSWYQQTPGQGLQFLFEYFSETQRNKGNFPGRFSGRQFSNSRSEMNVSTLELGDSALYLCASSWTRLAGRADTQYFGPGTRLTVL.